Below are 10 T cell receptor beta chains sequenced from a single sample in a study of blood T cell repertoires in COVID-19. Method: immunoSEQ multiplex PCR; TCRdb's copy keeps in-frame clones and lacks some. The repertoire holds about 270,000 clones, with about 88% as singletons. Material: PBMCs or T cells enriched from blood (not recorded which). Receptor source: a woman aged 45-60 years who had recovered from COVID-19.

The V gene is TRBV24-1, the J gene TRBJ2-3; 9 bases align to TRBD2. The J segment lost 4 bases and the V segment lost 5 bases, leaving 12 bases of the junction unmatched. This CDR3 is built from 17 residues. Looked up from germline, CDR1 is KGHDR and CDR2 is SFDVKD. The DNA of the CDR3 is TGTGCCACCAGTGTATCGGCTTGGGCGGGGGGGCCAGATACGCAGTATTTT. This codes for CATSVSAWAGGPDTQYF.

The genes are TRBV7-8 and TRBJ2-3; 9 bases match TRBD1. Losses at the gene ends were 3 bases for V and 9 bases for J; bases not matched to a gene: 10. The germline V gene has CDR1 SGHVS and CDR2 FQNEAQ. CDR3 length: 15 residues. CDR3 nucleotide sequence: TGTGCCAGCAGCTTTACGGGACAGGGCATGGGGACGCAGTATTTT. Its translation: CASSFTGQGMGTQYF.

This chain links TRBV7-2 with TRBJ2-7; the match to TRBD2 covers 10 bases. J lost 2 bases, V lost 2 bases, and 3 bases had no gene match. This CDR3 has 15 residues. The germline V gene has CDR1 SGHTA and CDR2 FQGNSA. CDR3 sequence (DNA): TGTGCCAGCAGCTTACTAGCGGGAGTTACCTACGAGCAGTACTTC. Amino acids: CASSLLAGVTYEQYF. Supplemented by reference TRBV7-2 and TRBJ2-7, the full variable domain reads GAGVSQSPSNKVTEKGKDVELRCDPISGHTALYWYRQSLGQGLEFLIYFQGNSAPDKSGLPSDRFSAERTGGSVSTLTIQRTQQEDSAVYLCASSLLAGVTYEQYFGPGTRLTVT.

V is TRBV7-8 and J is TRBJ2-5; D is perhaps TRBD1 (6 bases). Germline assignment: CDR1 SGHVS and CDR2 FQNEAQ. The V gene lost 5 bases and the J gene lost 3 bases, with 13 bases spanning the gap. The CDR3 contains 14 residues. The CDR3 DNA reads as TGTGCCAGCAGCCCTCGGACAGCTAAAGAGACCCAGTACTTC. Its translation is CASSPRTAKETQYF.

This clone was seen a handful of times. The chain joins TRBV28 to TRBJ2-1; no firm D call. The CDR3 contains 15 residues. The V end was cut by 6 bases, the J end by 0 bases, with 12 bases between. Germline loops: CDR1 MDHEN, CDR2 SYDVKM. CDR3 sequence (DNA): TGTGCCAGCAGCGGCGGCGGTAGCTCCTACAATGAGCAGTTCTTC. Its protein product is CASSGGGSSYNEQFF.

This chain joins TRBV5-5 and TRBJ2-5, with TRBD2 identical over 9 bases. In germline, CDR1 is SGHKS, CDR2 YYEKEE (reference sequence). The CDR3 covers 15 residues. Germline trimming cut 0 bases from V and 5 bases from J; bases unmatched to any gene: 5. The CDR3 region has the DNA TGTGCCAGCAGCTTGGGTAGCGGGAGAGGGGAGACCCAGTACTTC. Protein: CASSLGSGRGETQYF.

The rearrangement links TRBV7-9 to TRBJ2-1; TRBD2 matches at 7 bases. There are 16 residues in the CDR3. Germline V gives CDR1 SEHNR, CDR2 FQNEAQ (reference sequence). The ends lost 5 bases at V and 6 bases at J; junction bases unmatched: 13. The CDR3 sequence is CASSPPSRGSRNEQFF. CDR3 in DNA: TGTGCCAGCAGCCCCCCCTCTCGCGGGAGCCGCAATGAGCAGTTCTTC.

The V and J genes are TRBV19 and TRBJ2-7; D call uncertain. The CDR3 runs 16 residues. CDR1 is LNHDA and CDR2 is SQIVND in the germline V gene (reference sequence). V was shortened by 3 bases and J by 1 base, with 16 bases between the two germline ends. The CDR3, as DNA: TGTGCCAGTAGTATTGGCCCGTTTTCGGAGTCCTACGAGCAGTACTTC. This sequence encodes CASSIGPFSESYEQYF.

The V and J genes are TRBV28 and TRBJ2-5; D is ambiguous. V lost 5 bases and J 8 bases, leaving 9 bases between the germline ends. Germline V gene sequence: CDR1 MDHEN, CDR2 SYDVKM. The CDR3 has 11 amino acids. The chain's CDR3 is CASSSQITQYF. Here the CDR3 DNA reads TGTGCCAGCAGTAGCCAAATAACCCAGTACTTC.

V gene TRBV2 combines with J gene TRBJ1-1, with D uncertain. The CDR3 sequence is 14 residues long. Germline CDR1 SNHLY, CDR2 FYNNEI. Trimming shortened V by 5 bases and J by 5 bases, and 15 bases separated the two germline ends. CDR3 nucleotide sequence: TGTGCCAGCAGTCAGACCGAGGTGGGTACTGAAGCTTTCTTT. It is translated as CASSQTEVGTEAFF.